This TCR beta chain was documented in a study of blood T cell repertoires in COVID-19. Study background: Nucleic acid was either cDNA or gDNA, and it came from T cells, B-cell-depleted T cells, or PBMCs.

The age range of participants was 18 to 89 years, with residence in about two dozen US areas. Measured with immunoSEQ multiplex PCR; TCRdb has only the in-frame clones, and not every one. The sample carries some 240,000 clones, about 86% recorded once. The ends lost 6 bases at V and 6 bases at J; junction bases unmatched: 4. There are 14 residues in the CDR3. The V gene's germline CDR1 is ENHRY and CDR2 SYGVKD. This sequence was found in a woman aged 40 to 50 with acute COVID-19. Sample: PBMCs or T cells enriched from blood (not recorded which). The genes are TRBV10-3 and TRBJ2-1; 11 bases match TRBD2. CDR3 DNA sequence: TGTGCCATCAGAACTAGCGGGGGCTTCAATGAGCAGTTCTTC. Protein product: CAIRTSGGFNEQFF.